The clone carrying this T cell receptor (beta chain) was found a few times. The data were taken from a study of cytomegalovirus exposure and HLA in healthy donors. This table comes from immunoSEQ multiplex PCR, and its TCRdb copy is limited to in-frame clones, with some not included. Of over 150,000 clones listed, roughly 86% are singletons. The origin of this receptor is a man aged 18 to 30 in good health and CMV-seropositive. The sample consisted of PBMCs.

CDR3 sequence: CASRADRARTEAFF. CDR3 DNA sequence: TGTGCCAGCAGGGCGGACAGGGCGAGGACTGAAGCTTTCTTT. This chain joins TRBV2 and TRBJ1-1, with TRBD1 matching 8 bases. Germline CDR1 is SNHLY and CDR2 is FYNNEI. V shed 6 bases, J shed 5 bases, and the junction held 8 bases outside the gene matches. The CDR3 spans 14 residues.